This T cell receptor (beta chain) stems from a study of blood T cell repertoires in COVID-19. In the study overall: Italy, Spain and the United States were the sources of the convalescent and acute COVID-19 samples. PBMCs, B-cell-depleted T cells, or T cells provided the cDNA or gDNA that made up the material.

The V end lost 0 bases, the J end lost 8 bases, and 13 bases lay between the germline ends. Germline CDR1 reads SGHAT; CDR2 reads FQNNGV. There are 15 residues in the CDR3. As processed by the authors: Scientists estimated how many nucleated cells there were by amplifying reference gene primers. The method was immunoSEQ multiplex PCR; TCRdb's version includes in-frame clones alone and lacks a portion of them. V and J calls plus clone size are reproduced from that table; the DNA served to infer D and trimming. The sample has about 15,000 clones, roughly 90% seen once; the top ten hold approximately 3%.

This chain links TRBV11-2 with TRBJ1-4; D remains unclear. The receptor was derived from a human donor in a cohort sampled during active COVID-19. The specimen was peripheral blood. The CDR3 here is CASSLDQAASEKLFF. The CDR3 DNA sequence: TGTGCCAGCAGCTTAGATCAGGCAGCCTCGGAAAAACTGTTTTTT.